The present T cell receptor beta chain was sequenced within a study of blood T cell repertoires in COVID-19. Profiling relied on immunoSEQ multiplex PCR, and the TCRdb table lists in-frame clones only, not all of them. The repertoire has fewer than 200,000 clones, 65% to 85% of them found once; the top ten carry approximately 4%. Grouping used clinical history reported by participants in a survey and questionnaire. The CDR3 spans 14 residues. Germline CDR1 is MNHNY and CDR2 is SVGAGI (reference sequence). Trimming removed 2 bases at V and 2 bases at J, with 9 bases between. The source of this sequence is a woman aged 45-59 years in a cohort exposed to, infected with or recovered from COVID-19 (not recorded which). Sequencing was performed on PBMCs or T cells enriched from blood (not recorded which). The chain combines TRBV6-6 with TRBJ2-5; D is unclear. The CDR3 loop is CASSYPQVQETQYF. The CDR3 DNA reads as TGTGCCAGCAGTTACCCGCAGGTACAAGAGACCCAGTACTTC.